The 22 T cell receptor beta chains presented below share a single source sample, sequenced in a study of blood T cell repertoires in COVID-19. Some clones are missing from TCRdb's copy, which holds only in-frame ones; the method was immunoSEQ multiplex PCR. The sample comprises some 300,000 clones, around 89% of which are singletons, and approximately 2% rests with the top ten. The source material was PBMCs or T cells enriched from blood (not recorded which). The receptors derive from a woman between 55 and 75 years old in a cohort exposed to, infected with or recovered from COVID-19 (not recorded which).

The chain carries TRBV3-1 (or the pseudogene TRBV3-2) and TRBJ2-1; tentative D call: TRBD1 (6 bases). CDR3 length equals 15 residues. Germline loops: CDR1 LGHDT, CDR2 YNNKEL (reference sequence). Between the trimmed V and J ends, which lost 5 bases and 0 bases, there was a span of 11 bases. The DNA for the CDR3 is TGTGCCAGCAGCTTCGACAGGAGCTCCTACAATGAGCAGTTCTTC. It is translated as CASSFDRSSYNEQFF.

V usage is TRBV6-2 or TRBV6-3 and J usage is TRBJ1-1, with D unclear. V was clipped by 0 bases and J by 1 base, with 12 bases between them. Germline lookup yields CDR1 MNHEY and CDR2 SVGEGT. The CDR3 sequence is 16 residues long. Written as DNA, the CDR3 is TGTGCCAGCAGTTACTCTCCCCGGGCGGGGAACACTGAAGCTTTCTTT. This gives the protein CASSYSPRAGNTEAFF.

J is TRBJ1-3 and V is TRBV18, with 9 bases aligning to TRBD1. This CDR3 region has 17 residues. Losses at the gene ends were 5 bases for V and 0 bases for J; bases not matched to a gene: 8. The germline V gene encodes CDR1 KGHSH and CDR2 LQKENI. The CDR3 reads CASSYQTGGFSGNTIYF. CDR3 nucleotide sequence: TGTGCCAGCTCATACCAGACAGGGGGATTCTCTGGAAACACCATATATTTT.

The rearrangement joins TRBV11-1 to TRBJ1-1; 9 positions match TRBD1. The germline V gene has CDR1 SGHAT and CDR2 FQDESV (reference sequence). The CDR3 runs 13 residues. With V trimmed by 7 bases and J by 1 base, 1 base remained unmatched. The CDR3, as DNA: TGTGCCAGCACGGACAGGGGGAACACTGAAGCTTTCTTT. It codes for CASTDRGNTEAFF.

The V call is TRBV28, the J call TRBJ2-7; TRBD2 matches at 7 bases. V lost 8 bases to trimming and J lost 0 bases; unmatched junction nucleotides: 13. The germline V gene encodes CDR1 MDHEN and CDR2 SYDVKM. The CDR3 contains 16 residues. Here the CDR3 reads CASPPREPSSSYEQYF. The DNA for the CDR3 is TGTGCCAGCCCCCCGCGGGAGCCCTCAAGCTCCTACGAGCAGTACTTC.

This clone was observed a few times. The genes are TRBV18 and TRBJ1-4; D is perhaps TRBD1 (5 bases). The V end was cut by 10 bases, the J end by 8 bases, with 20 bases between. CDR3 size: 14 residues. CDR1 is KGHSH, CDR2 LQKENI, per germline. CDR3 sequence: CATEQAGLGEKLFF. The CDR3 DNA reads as TGTGCCACCGAACAGGCCGGGCTCGGGGAAAAACTGTTTTTT.

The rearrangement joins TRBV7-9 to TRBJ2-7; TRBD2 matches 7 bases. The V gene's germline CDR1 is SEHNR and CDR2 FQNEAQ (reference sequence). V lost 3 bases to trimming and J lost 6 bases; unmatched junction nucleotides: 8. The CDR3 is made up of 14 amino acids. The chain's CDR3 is CASSFTSAVSEQYF. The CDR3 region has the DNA TGTGCCAGCAGCTTTACTAGCGCGGTGTCCGAGCAGTACTTC.

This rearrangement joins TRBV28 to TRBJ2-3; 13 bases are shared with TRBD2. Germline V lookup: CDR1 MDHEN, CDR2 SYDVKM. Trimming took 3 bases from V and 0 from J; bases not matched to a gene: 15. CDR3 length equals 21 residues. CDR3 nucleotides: TGTGCCAGCAGTTTGAGTCCGGGACTAGCGGGAAACCCTCATAGCACAGATACGCAGTATTTT. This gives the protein CASSLSPGLAGNPHSTDTQYF. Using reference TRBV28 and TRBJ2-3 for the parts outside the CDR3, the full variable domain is DVKVTQSSRYLVKRTGEKVFLECVQDMDHENMFWYRQDPGLGLRLIYFSYDVKMKEKGDIPEGYSVSREKKERFSLILESASTNQTSMYLCASSLSPGLAGNPHSTDTQYFGPGTRLTVL.

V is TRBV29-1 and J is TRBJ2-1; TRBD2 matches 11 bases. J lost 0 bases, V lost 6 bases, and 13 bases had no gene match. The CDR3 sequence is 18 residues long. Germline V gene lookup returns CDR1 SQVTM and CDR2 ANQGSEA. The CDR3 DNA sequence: TGCAGCGTGGAAAGACTAGCGGGAAGGGGTGGCTCCTACAATGAGCAGTTCTTC. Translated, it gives CSVERLAGRGGSYNEQFF.

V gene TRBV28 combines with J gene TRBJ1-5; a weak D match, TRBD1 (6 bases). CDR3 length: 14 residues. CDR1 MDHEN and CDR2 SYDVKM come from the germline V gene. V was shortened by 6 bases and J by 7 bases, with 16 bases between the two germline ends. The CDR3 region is CASSLNRVWQPQHF. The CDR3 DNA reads TGTGCCAGCAGCCTTAACAGGGTCTGGCAGCCCCAGCATTTT.

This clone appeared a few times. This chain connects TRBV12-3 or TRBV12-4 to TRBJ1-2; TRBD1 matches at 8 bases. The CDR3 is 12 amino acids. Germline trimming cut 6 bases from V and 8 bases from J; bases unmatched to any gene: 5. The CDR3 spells CASSRTGSGYTF. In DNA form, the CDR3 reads TGTGCCAGCAGCCGGACAGGGAGCGGCTACACCTTC.

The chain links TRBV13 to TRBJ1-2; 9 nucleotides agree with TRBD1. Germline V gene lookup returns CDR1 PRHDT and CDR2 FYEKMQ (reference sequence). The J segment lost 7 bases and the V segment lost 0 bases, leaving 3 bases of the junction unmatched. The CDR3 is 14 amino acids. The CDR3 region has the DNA TGTGCCAGCAGCTTAGGACAGGGGGCGCCTGGCTACACCTTC. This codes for CASSLGQGAPGYTF.

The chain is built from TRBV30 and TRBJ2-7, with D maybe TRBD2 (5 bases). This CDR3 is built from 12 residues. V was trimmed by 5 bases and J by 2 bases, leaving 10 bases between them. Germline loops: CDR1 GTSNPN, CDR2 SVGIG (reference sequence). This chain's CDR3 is CAWATTAYEQYF. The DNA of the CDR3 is TGTGCCTGGGCGACTACAGCCTACGAGCAGTACTTC. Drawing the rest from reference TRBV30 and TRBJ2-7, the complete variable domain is SQTIHQWPATLVQPVGSPLSLECTVEGTSNPNLYWYRQAAGRGLQLLFYSVGIGQISSEVPQNLSASRPQDRQFILSSKKLLLSDSGFYLCAWATTAYEQYFGPGTRLTVT.

The CDR3 spells CASSSSRDRGPETQYF. The DNA for the CDR3 is TGTGCCAGTAGTTCTTCCCGCGACAGGGGTCCAGAGACCCAGTACTTC. The V gene is TRBV19, the J gene TRBJ2-5; 8 bases are a match to TRBD1. The trim removed 5 bases at V and 4 bases at J, leaving 12 bases unmatched. This CDR3 region has 16 residues. Germline lookup yields CDR1 LNHDA and CDR2 SQIVND (reference sequence).

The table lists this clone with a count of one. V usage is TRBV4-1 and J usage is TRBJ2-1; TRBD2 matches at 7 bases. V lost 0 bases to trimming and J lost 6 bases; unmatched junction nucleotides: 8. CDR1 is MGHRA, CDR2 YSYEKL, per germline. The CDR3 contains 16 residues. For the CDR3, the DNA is TGCGCCAGCAGCCAAGATGGGGGGGGTCTTCTCAATGAGCAGTTCTTC. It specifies CASSQDGGGLLNEQFF.

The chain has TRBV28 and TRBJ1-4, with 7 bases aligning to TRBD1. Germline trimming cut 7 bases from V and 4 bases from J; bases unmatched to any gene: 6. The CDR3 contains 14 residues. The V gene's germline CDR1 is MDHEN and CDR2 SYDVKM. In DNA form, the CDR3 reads TGTGCCAGCATTCGAGACAGGGTTAATGAAAAACTGTTTTTT. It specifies CASIRDRVNEKLFF. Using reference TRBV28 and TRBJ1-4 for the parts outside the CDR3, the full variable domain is DVKVTQSSRYLVKRTGEKVFLECVQDMDHENMFWYRQDPGLGLRLIYFSYDVKMKEKGDIPEGYSVSREKKERFSLILESASTNQTSMYLCASIRDRVNEKLFFGSGTQLSVL.

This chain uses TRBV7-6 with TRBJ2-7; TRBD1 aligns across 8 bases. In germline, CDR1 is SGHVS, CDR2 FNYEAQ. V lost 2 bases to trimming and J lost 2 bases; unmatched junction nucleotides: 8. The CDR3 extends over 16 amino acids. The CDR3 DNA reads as TGTGCCAGCAGCTTAATCCAGGGGGCAATAACCTACGAGCAGTACTTC. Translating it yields CASSLIQGAITYEQYF.

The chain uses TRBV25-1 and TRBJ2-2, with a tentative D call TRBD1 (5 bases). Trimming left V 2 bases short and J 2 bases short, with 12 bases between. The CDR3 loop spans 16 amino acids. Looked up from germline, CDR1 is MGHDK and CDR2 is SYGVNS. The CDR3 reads CASSEQRDSNTGELFF. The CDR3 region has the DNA TGTGCCAGCAGTGAACAGAGAGACAGCAACACCGGGGAGCTGTTTTTT.

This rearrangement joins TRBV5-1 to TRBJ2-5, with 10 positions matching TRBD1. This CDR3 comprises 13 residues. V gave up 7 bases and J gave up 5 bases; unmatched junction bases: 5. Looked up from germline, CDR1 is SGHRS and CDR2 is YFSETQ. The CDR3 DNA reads TGCGCCAGCGAAAGGGACAGGGGTGAGACCCAGTACTTC. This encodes CASERDRGETQYF.

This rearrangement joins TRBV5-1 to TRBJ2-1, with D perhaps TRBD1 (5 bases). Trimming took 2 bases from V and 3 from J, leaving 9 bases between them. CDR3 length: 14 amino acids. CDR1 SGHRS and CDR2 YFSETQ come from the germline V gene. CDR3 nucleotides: TGCGCCAGCAGCTTTGGGGCCATCTACAATGAGCAGTTCTTC. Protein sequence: CASSFGAIYNEQFF.

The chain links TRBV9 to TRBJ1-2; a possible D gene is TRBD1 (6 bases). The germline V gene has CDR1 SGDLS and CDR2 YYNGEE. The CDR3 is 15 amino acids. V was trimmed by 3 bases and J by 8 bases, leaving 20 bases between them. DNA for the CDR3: TGTGCCAGCAGCGCCGACCCACAGGGTACGGGAGGCTACACCTTC. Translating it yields CASSADPQGTGGYTF.

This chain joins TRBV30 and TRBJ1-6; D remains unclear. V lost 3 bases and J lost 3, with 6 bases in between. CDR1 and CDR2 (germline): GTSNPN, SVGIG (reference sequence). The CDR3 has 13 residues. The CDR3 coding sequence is TGTGCCTGGAGGGGCGACTATAATTCACCCCTCCACTTT. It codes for CAWRGDYNSPLHF.